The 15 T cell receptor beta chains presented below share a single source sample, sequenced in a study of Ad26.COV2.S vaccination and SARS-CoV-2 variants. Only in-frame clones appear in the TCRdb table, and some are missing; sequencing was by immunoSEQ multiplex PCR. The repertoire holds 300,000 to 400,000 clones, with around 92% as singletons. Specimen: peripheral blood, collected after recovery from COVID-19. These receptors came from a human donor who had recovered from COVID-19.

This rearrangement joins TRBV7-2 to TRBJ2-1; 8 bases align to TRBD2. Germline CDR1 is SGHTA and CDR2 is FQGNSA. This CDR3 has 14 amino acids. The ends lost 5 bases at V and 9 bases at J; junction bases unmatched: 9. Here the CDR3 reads CASSTRGGWGEQFF. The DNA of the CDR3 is TGTGCCAGCAGCACTCGGGGGGGCTGGGGTGAGCAGTTCTTC.

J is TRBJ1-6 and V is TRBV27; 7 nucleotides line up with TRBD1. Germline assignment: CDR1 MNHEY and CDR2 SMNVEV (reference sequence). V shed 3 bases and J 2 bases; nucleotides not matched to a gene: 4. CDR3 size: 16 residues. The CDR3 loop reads CASSFRGGTYNSPLHF. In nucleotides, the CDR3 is TGTGCCAGCAGTTTCAGAGGGGGCACCTATAATTCACCCCTCCACTTT.

The CDR3 sequence is CASSPLGGAGDTQYF. The CDR3 DNA follows: TGCGCCAGCAGCCCCCTGGGGGGGGCGGGAGATACGCAGTATTTT. J is TRBJ2-3 and V is TRBV5-1, with D possibly TRBD2 on 7 matching bases. Looked up from germline, CDR1 is SGHRS and CDR2 is YFSETQ. The CDR3 runs 15 residues. V shed 4 bases and J shed 5 bases, with 17 bases lying between them.

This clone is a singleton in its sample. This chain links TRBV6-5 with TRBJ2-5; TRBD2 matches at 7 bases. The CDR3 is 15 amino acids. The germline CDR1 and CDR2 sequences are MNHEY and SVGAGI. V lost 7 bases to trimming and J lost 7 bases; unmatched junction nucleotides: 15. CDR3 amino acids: CASNDPGGLAGTQYF. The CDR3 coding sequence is TGTGCCAGCAACGATCCGGGAGGTCTCGCAGGGACCCAGTACTTC.

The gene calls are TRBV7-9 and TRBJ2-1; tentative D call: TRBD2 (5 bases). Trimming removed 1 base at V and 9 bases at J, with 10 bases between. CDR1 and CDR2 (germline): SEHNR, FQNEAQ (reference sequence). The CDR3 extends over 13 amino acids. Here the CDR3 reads CASSLDLEGEQFF. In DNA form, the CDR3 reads TGTGCCAGCAGCTTAGACCTAGAGGGTGAGCAGTTCTTC. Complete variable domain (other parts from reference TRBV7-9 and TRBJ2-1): DTGVSQNPRHKITKRGQNVTFRCDPISEHNRLYWYRQTLGQGPEFLTYFQNEAQLEKSRLLSDRFSAERPKGSFSTLEIQRTEQGDSAMYLCASSLDLEGEQFFGPGTRLTVL.

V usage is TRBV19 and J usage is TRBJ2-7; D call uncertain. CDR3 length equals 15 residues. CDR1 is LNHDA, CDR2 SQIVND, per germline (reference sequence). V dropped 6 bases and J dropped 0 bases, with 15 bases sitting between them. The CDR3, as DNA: TGTGCCAGTAGCTCCGACCTCTCGAGCTCCTACGAGCAGTACTTC. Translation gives CASSSDLSSSYEQYF. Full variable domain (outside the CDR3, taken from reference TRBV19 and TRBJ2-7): DGGITQSPKYLFRKEGQNVTLSCEQNLNHDAMYWYRQDPGQGLRLIYYSQIVNDFQKGDIAEGYSVSREKKESFPLTVTSAQKNPTAFYLCASSSDLSSSYEQYFGPGTRLTVT.

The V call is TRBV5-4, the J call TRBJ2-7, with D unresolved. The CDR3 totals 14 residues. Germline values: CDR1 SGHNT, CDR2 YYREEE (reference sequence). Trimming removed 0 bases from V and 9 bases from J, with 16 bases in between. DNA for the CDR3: TGTGCCAGCAGCTTGGATCCCTCTCTTGTGAGGCAGTACTTC. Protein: CASSLDPSLVRQYF.

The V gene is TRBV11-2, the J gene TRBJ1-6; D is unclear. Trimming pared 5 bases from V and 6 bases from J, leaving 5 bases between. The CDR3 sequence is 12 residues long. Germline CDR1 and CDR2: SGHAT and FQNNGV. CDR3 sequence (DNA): TGTGCCAGCAGCGGTAGTAATTCACCCCTCCACTTT. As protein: CASSGSNSPLHF.

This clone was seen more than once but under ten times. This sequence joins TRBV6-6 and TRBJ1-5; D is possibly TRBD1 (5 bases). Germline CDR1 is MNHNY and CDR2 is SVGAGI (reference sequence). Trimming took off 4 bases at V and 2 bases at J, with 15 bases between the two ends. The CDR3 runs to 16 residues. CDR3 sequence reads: CASSSSQGGGNQPQHF. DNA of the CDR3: TGTGCCAGCAGTTCTAGTCAGGGTGGTGGCAATCAGCCCCAGCATTTT.

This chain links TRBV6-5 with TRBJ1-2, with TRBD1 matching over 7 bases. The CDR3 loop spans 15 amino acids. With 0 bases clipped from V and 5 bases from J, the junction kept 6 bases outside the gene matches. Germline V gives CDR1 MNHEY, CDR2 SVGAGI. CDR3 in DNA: TGTGCCAGCAGTTACTCGGACAGGACAAGATATGGCTACACCTTC. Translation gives CASSYSDRTRYGYTF.

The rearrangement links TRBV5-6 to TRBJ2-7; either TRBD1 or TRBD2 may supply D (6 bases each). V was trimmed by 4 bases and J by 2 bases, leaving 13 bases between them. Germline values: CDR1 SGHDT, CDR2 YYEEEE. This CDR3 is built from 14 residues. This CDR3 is CASSGGRGAYEQYF. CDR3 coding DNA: TGTGCCAGCAGCGGAGGAAGGGGGGCCTACGAGCAGTACTTC.

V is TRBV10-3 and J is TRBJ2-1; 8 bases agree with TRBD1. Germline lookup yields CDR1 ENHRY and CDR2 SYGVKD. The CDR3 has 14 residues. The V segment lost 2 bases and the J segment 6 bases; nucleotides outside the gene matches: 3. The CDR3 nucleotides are TGTGCCATCAGTGAGCCCGGACAGGGCAATGAGCAGTTCTTC. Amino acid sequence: CAISEPGQGNEQFF.

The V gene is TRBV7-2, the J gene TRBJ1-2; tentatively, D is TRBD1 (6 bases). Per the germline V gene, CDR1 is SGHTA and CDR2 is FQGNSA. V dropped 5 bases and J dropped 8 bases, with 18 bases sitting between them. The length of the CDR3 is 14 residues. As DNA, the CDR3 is TGTGCCAGCAGCCCCAATTCAGGGGCGGGGGGCTACACCTTC. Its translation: CASSPNSGAGGYTF.

CDR3 in amino acids: CASSLMGGTYNEQFF. DNA for the CDR3: TGTGCCAGCAGCTTGATGGGGGGGACCTACAATGAGCAGTTCTTC. The chain combines TRBV11-3 with TRBJ2-1; 7 bases map to TRBD2. CDR3 length equals 15 residues. The junction had 4 bases not matched to a gene; V was cut back by 3 bases and J by 2 bases. Germline V gene lookup returns CDR1 SGHNT and CDR2 YENEEA. Full variable domain (remainder filled in from reference TRBV11-3 and TRBJ2-1): EAGVVQSPRYKIIEKKQPVAFWCNPISGHNTLYWYLQNLGQGPELLIRYENEEAVDDSQLPKDRFSAERLKGVDSTLKIQPAELGDSAVYLCASSLMGGTYNEQFFGPGTRLTVL.

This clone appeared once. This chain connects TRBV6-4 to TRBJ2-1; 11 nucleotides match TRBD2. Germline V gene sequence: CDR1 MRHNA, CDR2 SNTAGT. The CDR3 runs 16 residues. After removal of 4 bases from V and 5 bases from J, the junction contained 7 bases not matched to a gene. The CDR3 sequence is CASSATTSGVNNEQFF. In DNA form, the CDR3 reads TGTGCCAGCAGTGCCACGACTAGCGGGGTAAACAATGAGCAGTTCTTC.